This T cell receptor beta chain was identified during a study of T-cell memory formation after mild COVID-19. At the level of the study: Each donor largely had its own TCR clusters.

TCRdb processed the 5' RACE reads anew with MiXCR; each CDR3 protein has one entry. This sample yields under 600,000 distinct CDR3 sequences, of which 20% to 25% are seen a single time; about 8.4% belongs to the top ten. The V gene's germline CDR1 is ENHRY and CDR2 SYGVKD. With V trimmed by 8 bases and J by 8 bases, 14 bases remained unmatched. This CDR3 is built from 14 residues. Whole-study results and caveats: Within pre-infection memory, some responding clones were found, suggesting cross-reactive memory joined.

The table lists this clonotype with a few counts. Its specificity is unknown. The sequence was collected from an adult woman who had mild COVID-19 (a few samples of this study predate the infection). Cell type and time point are not known. The V call is TRBV10-3, the J call TRBJ1-2; 7 positions agree with TRBD1. The sample taken for sequencing was PBMCs or a T cell subset sorted from them (not recorded which). The chain's CDR3 is CAIHTSDRPHGYTF. For the CDR3, the DNA is TGTGCCATCCACACTTCGGACAGGCCACACGGCTACACCTTC.